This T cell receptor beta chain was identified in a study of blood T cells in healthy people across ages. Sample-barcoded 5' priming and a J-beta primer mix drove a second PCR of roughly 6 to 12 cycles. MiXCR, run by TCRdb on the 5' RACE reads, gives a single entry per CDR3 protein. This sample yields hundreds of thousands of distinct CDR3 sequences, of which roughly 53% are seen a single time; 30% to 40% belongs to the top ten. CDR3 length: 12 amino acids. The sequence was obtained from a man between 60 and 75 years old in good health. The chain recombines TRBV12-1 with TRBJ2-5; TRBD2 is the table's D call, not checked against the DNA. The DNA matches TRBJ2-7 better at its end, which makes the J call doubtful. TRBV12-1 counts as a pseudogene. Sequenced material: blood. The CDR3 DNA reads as TGTGCCAGCAGCTGGTTATCCCGCGAGCAGTACTTC. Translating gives CASSWLSREQYF.